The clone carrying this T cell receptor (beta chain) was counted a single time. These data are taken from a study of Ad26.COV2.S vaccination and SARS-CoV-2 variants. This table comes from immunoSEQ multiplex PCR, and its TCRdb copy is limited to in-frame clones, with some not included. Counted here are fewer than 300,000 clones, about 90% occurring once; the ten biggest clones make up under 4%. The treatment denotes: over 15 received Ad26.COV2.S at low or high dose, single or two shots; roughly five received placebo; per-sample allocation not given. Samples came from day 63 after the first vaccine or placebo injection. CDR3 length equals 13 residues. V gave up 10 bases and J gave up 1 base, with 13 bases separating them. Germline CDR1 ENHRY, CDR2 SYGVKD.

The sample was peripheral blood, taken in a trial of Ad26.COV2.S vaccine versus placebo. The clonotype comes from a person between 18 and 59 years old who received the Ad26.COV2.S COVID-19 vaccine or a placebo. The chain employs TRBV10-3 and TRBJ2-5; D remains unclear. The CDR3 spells CATGSSSQETQYF. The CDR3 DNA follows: TGTGCCACCGGAAGCAGTTCCCAAGAGACCCAGTACTTC.